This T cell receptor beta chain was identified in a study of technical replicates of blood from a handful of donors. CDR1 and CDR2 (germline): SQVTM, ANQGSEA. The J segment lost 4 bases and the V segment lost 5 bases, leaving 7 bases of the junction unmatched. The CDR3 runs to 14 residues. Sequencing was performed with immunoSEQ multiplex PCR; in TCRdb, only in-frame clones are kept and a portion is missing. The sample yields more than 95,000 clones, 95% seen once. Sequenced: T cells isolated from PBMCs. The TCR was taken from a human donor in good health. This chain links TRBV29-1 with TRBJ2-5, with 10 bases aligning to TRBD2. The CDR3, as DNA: TGCAGCGTTCGCGCGCTAGCGGGGGTAGAGACCCAGTACTTC. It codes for CSVRALAGVETQYF.